This TCR beta chain was obtained from a study of cytomegalovirus exposure and HLA in healthy donors. PCR was performed using 60 Vbeta and 13 Jbeta primers. Some clones are missing from TCRdb's copy, which holds only in-frame ones; the method was immunoSEQ multiplex PCR. Among about 180,000 clones listed, about 80% were seen once. The CDR3 sequence is 16 residues long. J gave up 6 bases and V 4 bases, and 12 bases lay outside the gene matches. In germline, CDR1 is MNHNS, CDR2 SASEGT. This clone was seen only once. The specimen sequenced was PBMCs. The rearrangement joins TRBV6-1 to TRBJ2-7; 10 bases are a match to TRBD1. The clonotype comes from a woman aged 25-40 years in good health and CMV-seronegative. The CDR3 DNA sequence: TGTGCCAGCAGTGCCCCCTCCGGGACAGGGGTTTTCGAGCAGTACTTC. Translating gives CASSAPSGTGVFEQYF.